This TCR beta chain is from a study of T cells after yellow fever vaccination. Study-level results: In post-booster samples, most primary-vaccination clones reappeared (around 95% CD4, approximately 91% CD8). Bulk-population clonotypes that are abundant could appear as contaminants in FACS-sorted repertoires.

This CDR3 has 15 residues. The germline V gene encodes CDR1 GTSNPN and CDR2 SVGIG (reference sequence). V shed 6 bases and J shed 4 bases, with 21 bases lying between them. This clonotype was counted between two and nine times. Its antigen is as yet unknown. Template-switching 5'RACE yielded the TCR cDNA; a universal primer site and UMIs were added in the process. Each CDR3 protein gets one entry after TCRdb re-called the 5' RACE reads with MiXCR. The data hold nearly 350,000 distinct CDR3 sequences, with less than 9.5% observed a single time. V and J are TRBV30 and TRBJ1-2; no clear D. This specimen was PBMCs, taken roughly seven weeks after the first yellow fever vaccination. This TCR derives from a man aged 18 to 29 who received the YFV17D yellow fever vaccine. The CDR3 is CACAYGGRYLYGYTF. In DNA, the CDR3 is TGTGCCTGTGCCTATGGAGGGAGGTACCTCTATGGCTACACCTTC.